One T cell receptor beta chain is described in this entry. The V gene's germline CDR1 is MNHNS and CDR2 SASEGT. Trimming left V 4 bases short and J 5 bases short, with 12 bases between. The CDR3 consists of 14 residues. Amplification yielded TCR beta CDR3 regions, with RNA transcripts as the source. HTBI primers were used for first-round RT-PCR of the TCR CDR3. MiXCR was run by TCRdb on the multiplex PCR reads, yielding one entry per CDR3 protein. The table shows some 690,000 distinct CDR3 sequences, with 15% to 20% occurring only once. The source of the sample is a study of T cells in Graves' hyperthyroidism and ophthalmopathy.

V and J are TRBV6-1 and TRBJ1-5, with D perhaps matching TRBD1 (6 bases). The sample consisted of blood. The TCR sequence derives from a man aged 45-65 years with Graves' hyperthyroidism. Here the CDR3 DNA reads TGTGCCAGCAGTGTGCCTCGGACAGATCAGCCCCAGCATTTT. It specifies CASSVPRTDQPQHF.